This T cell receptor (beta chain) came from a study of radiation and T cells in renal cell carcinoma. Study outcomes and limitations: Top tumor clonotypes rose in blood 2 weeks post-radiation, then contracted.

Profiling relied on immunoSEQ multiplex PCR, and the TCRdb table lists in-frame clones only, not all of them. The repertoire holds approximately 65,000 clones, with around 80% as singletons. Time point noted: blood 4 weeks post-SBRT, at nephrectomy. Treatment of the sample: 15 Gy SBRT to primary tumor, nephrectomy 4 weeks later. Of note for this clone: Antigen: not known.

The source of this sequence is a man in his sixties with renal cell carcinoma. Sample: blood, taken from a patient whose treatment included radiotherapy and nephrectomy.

The CDR3 coding sequence is TGTGCCAGCAGCTGGGACAGGACCGGGGAGCTGTTTTTT. Amino acid sequence: CASSWDRTGELFF. The chain has TRBV7-2 and TRBJ2-2; 8 positions match TRBD1. J was trimmed by 5 bases and V by 4 bases; bases with no gene match: 0. This CDR3 is built from 13 residues. Germline V gene sequence: CDR1 SGHTA, CDR2 FQGNSA.